This TCR beta chain derives from a study of identical twins. This clonotype was observed a few times. Its specificity is unknown. Template switching added a universal primer site; cDNA carried unique molecular identifiers. Using its own MiXCR run on the 5' RACE reads, TCRdb lists one record per CDR3 protein. The sample holds around 550,000 distinct CDR3 sequences, around 15% seen once. The CDR3 spans 12 residues. V was trimmed by 10 bases and J by 12 bases, leaving 19 bases between them. CDR1 LGHNT and CDR2 FRNRAP come from the germline V gene. The study's findings and limits: Interpretation of the results relied on cross-sectional statistical analysis and not on following the same donors. Twin-shared out-of-frame alpha sequences were enriched for low generation probability.

Everyone who gave samples was a healthy Caucasian. This sample was shared with a second study, whose subject was yellow fever vaccine responses in identical twins.

This TCR was recovered from a woman under 30 in good health. This rearrangement joins TRBV12-5 to TRBJ2-1; D possibly corresponds to TRBD1 (6 bases). Sequencing was carried out using CD4+ T cells sorted from blood. The CDR3 region has the DNA TGTGCTACCCCGTCCCCAGGGGAAGGGCAGTTCTTC. It translates to CATPSPGEGQFF.